The rows below give T cell receptor beta chains drawn from one sample of a study of monozygotic twins with inflammatory bowel disease. TCRdb re-called the 5' RACE reads and gives one entry per CDR3 protein, without DNA. The clone table shows 110,000 to 150,000 distinct CDR3 sequences, with the ten largest holding 1.2%. Specimen: blood. The receptors derive from a human donor with ulcerative colitis or Crohn's disease, or a healthy co-twin of an affected twin (not recorded which). Each CDR3 is given with its conserved first and last residue.

j_call v_call cdr3_aa
TRBJ2-5 TRBV25-1 CASSGLRGRRGETQYF
TRBJ2-7 TRBV4-3 CASSHGTGQNNEQYF
TRBJ1-5 TRBV7-9 CASSPPGWVGNQPQHF
TRBJ2-2 TRBV20-1 CSAIPGQANTGELFF
TRBJ2-7 TRBV6-2/TRBV6-3 CASSGMFSYEQYF
TRBJ1-3 TRBV29-1 CSVVQQNTIYF
TRBJ2-7 TRBV5-1 CASTSWTEPYEQYF
TRBJ1-1 TRBV6-5 CASSYGAKGEAFF
TRBJ2-6 TRBV29-1 CSVTGESSSGANVLTF
TRBJ1-2 TRBV29-1 CSVVGGYGYTF
TRBJ2-6 TRBV9 CASSVDWAGSSGGANVLTF
TRBJ2-1 TRBV20-1 CSARKPAYNEQFF
TRBJ2-1 TRBV9 CASSVSAPSYNEQFF
TRBJ1-2 TRBV28 CASSFSEGLGYTF
TRBJ1-6 TRBV20-1 CSAHETGNTPLHF
TRBJ2-7 TRBV9 CASSVGLAGDDEQYF
TRBJ2-1 TRBV20-1 CSALTSYNEQFF
TRBJ1-5 TRBV12-3/TRBV12-4 CASSGGTGVGQPQHF
TRBJ1-2 TRBV12-3/TRBV12-4 CASSSGQGYGYTF
TRBJ1-1 TRBV7-9 CASSLQSGVVAFF
TRBJ2-3 TRBV10-3 CAISERRLAGSTDTQYF
TRBJ2-6 TRBV10-3 CAISGQLSGANVLTF
TRBJ1-2 TRBV14 CASSQNPGSVYGYTF
TRBJ1-2 TRBV29-1 CSVEVGGYGYTF
TRBJ2-4 TRBV5-1 CASKDVAGKNIQYF
TRBJ2-5 TRBV6-2/TRBV6-3 CASSYSQQTLRETQYF
TRBJ2-7 TRBV4-3 CASSQEGVREQYF
TRBJ2-1 TRBV5-1 CASGRAGSYNEQFF
TRBJ1-4 TRBV5-1 CASSMGTGAEKLFF
TRBJ2-3 TRBV24-1 CATGLSGQATDTQYF
TRBJ1-1 TRBV14 CASSQATSSTEAFF
TRBJ2-1 TRBV18 CASSPGTRTIGGQFF
TRBJ1-5 TRBV5-5 CASSFNRGDQPQHF
TRBJ2-1 TRBV5-1 CASSLEGRGPDEQFF
TRBJ2-1 TRBV20-1 CSAQTSGGYNEQFF
TRBJ1-3 TRBV12-3/TRBV12-4 CASSSTGASGNTIYF
TRBJ2-7 TRBV27 CASSFGTDMGWQYF
TRBJ1-5 TRBV5-1 CASSLEGGQPQHF
TRBJ1-6 TRBV10-3 CAIRQGSDSPLHF
TRBJ2-7 TRBV4-3 CASKADLWSSYEQYF
TRBJ2-1 TRBV27 CASRLAGGKEQFF